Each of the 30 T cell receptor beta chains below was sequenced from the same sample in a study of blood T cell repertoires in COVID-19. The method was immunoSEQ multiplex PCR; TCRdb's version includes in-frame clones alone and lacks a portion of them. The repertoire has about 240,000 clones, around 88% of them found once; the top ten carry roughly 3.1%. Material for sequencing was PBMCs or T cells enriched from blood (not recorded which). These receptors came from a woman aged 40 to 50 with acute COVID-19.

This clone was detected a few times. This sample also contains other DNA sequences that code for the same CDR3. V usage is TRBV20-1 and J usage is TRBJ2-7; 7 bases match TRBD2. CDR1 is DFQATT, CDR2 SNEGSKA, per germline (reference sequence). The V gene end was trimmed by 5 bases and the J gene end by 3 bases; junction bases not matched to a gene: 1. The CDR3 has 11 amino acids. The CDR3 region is CSARDYYEQYF. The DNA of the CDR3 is TGCAGTGCTCGGGACTACTACGAGCAGTACTTC.

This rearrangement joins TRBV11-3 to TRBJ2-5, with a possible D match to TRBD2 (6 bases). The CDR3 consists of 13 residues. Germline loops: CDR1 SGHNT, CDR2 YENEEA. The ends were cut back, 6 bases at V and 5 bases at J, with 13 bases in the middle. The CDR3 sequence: CASRTHAGETQYF. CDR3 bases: TGTGCCAGCAGAACGCATGCGGGGGAGACCCAGTACTTC.

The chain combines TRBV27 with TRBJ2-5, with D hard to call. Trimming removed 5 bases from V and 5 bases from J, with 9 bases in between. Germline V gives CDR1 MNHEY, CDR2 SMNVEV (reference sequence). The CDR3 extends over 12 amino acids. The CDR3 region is CASSRSGETQYF. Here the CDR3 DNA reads TGTGCCAGCAGTCGGAGTGGGGAGACCCAGTACTTC.

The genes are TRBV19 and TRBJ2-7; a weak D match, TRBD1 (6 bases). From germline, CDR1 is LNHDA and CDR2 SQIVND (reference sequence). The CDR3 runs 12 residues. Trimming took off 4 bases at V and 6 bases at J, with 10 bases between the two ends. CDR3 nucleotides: TGTGCCAGTAGTAACAGGGCCCCCGAGCAGTACTTC. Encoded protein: CASSNRAPEQYF.

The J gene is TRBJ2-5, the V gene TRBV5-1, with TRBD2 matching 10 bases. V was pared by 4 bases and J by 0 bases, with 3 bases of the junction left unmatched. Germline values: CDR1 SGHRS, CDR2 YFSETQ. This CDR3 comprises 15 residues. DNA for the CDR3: TGCGCCAGCAGCATTAGCGGGAGGTACCAAGAGACCCAGTACTTC. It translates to CASSISGRYQETQYF.

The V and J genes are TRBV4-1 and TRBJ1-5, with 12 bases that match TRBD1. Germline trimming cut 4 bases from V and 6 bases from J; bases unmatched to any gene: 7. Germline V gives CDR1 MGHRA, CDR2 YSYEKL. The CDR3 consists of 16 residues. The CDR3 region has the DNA TGCGCCAGCAGCCCCGGGACAGGGGGCTATGGTCAGCCCCAGCATTTT. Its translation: CASSPGTGGYGQPQHF.

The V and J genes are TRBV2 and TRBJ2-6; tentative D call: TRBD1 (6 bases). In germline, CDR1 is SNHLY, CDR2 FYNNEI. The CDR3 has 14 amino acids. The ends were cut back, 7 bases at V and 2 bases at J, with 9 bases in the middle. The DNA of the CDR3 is TGTGCCAGCATTGGGACAACTGGGGCCAACGTCCTGACTTTC. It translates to CASIGTTGANVLTF.

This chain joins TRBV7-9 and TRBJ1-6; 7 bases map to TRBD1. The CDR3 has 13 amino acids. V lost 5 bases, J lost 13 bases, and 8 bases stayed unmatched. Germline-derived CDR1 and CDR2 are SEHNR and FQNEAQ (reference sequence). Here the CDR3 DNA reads TGTGCCAGCAGCCGGGACAGCGAGATCCCCCTCCACTTT. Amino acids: CASSRDSEIPLHF.

CDR3 residues: CSGGARYQETQYF. The DNA of the CDR3 is TGCAGCGGGGGGGCTAGGTACCAAGAGACCCAGTACTTC. The chain couples TRBV29-1 to TRBJ2-5, with D perhaps matching TRBD1 or TRBD2 (6 bases each). With 7 bases removed from V and 0 bases from J, the gap between germline ends came to 12 bases. The CDR3 loop spans 13 amino acids. Looked up from germline, CDR1 is SQVTM and CDR2 is ANQGSEA.

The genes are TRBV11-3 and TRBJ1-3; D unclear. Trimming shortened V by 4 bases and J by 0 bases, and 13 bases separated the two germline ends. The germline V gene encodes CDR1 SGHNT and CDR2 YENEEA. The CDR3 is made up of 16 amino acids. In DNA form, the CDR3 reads TGTGCCAGCAGCTCAGCGACGGTTTTCTCTGGAAACACCATATATTTT. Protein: CASSSATVFSGNTIYF.

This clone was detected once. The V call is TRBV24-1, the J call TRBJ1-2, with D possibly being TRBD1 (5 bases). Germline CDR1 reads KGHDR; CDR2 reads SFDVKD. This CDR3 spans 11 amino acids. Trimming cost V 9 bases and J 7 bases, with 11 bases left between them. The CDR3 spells CATRGTVGYTF. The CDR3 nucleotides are TGTGCCACCCGGGGGACGGTTGGCTACACCTTC.

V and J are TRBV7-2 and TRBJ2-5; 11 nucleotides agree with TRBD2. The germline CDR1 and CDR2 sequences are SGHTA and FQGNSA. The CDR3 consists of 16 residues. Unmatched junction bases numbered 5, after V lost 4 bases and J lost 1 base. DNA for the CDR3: TGTGCCAGCAGCTGGACCGGGACTAGCGGCCAAGAGACCCAGTACTTC. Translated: CASSWTGTSGQETQYF. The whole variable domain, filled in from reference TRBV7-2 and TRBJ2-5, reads GAGVSQSPSNKVTEKGKDVELRCDPISGHTALYWYRQSLGQGLEFLIYFQGNSAPDKSGLPSDRFSAERTGGSVSTLTIQRTQQEDSAVYLCASSWTGTSGQETQYFGPGTRLLVL.

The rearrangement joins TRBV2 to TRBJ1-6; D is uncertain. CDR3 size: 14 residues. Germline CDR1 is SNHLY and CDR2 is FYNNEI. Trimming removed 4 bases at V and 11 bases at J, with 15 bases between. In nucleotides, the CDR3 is TGTGCCAGCAGTGTAACGGCAGGTTCTCCACCCCTCCACTTT. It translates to CASSVTAGSPPLHF.

CDR3 bases: TGTGCCACCAGCTCGCGGAGCTACGAGCAGTACTTC. This encodes CATSSRSYEQYF. V gene TRBV15 combines with J gene TRBJ2-7, with D uncertain. Trimming removed 5 bases from V and 3 bases from J, with 8 bases in between. This CDR3 is built from 12 residues. Looked up from germline, CDR1 is LNHNV and CDR2 is YYDKDF (reference sequence).

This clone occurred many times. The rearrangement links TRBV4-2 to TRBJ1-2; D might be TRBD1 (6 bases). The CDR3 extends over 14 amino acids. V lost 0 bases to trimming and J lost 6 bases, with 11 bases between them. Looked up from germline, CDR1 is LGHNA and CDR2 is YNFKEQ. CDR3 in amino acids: CASSQDTGGDGYTF. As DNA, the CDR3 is TGTGCCAGCAGCCAAGATACGGGGGGCGATGGCTACACCTTC.

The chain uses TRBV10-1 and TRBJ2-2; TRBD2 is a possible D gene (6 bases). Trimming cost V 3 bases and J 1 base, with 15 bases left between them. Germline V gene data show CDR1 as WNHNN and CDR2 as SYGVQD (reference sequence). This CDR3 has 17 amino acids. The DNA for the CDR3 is TGCGCCAGCAGTGATGGTTCAGTTAGCGGGAACACCGGGGAGCTGTTTTTT. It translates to CASSDGSVSGNTGELFF.

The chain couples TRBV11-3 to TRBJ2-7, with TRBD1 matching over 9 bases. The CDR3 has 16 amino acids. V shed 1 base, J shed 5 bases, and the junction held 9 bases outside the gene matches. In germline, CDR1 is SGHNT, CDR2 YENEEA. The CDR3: CASSLAPGTGRHEQYF. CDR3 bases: TGTGCCAGCAGCTTAGCTCCCGGGACAGGGAGACACGAGCAGTACTTC. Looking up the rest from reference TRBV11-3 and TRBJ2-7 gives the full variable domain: EAGVVQSPRYKIIEKKQPVAFWCNPISGHNTLYWYLQNLGQGPELLIRYENEEAVDDSQLPKDRFSAERLKGVDSTLKIQPAELGDSAVYLCASSLAPGTGRHEQYFGPGTRLTVT.

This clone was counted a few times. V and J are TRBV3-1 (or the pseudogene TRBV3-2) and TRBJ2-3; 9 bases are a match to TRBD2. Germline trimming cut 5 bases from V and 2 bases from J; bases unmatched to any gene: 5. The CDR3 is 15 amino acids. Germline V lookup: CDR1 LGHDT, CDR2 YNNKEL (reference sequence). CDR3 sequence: CASSKIAGDTDTQYF. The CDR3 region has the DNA TGTGCCAGCAGCAAAATAGCGGGAGACACAGATACGCAGTATTTT.

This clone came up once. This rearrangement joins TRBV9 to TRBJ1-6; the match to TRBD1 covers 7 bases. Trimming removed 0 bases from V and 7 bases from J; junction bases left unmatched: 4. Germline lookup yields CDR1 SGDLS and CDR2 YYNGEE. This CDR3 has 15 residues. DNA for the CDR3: TGTGCCAGCAGCGTAGCTGGGGACAGCAATTCACCCCTCCACTTT. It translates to CASSVAGDSNSPLHF. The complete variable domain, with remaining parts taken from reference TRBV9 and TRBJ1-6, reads DSGVTQTPKHLITATGQRVTLRCSPRSGDLSVYWYQQSLDQGLQFLIQYYNGEERAKGNILERFSAQQFPDLHSELNLSSLELGDSALYFCASSVAGDSNSPLHFGNGTRLTVT.

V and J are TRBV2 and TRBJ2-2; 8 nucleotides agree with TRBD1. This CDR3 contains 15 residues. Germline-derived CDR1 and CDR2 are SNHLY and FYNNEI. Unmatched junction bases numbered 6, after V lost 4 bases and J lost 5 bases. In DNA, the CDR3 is TGTGCCAGCAGTGGGACAGGGCTTGGGACCGGGGAGCTGTTTTTT. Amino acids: CASSGTGLGTGELFF.

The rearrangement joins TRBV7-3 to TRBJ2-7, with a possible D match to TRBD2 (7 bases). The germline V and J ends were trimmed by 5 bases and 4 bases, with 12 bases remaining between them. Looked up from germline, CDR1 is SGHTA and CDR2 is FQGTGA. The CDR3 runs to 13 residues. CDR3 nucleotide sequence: TGTGCCAGCAGCCGAAGGGGGGGGTACGAGCAGTACTTC. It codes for CASSRRGGYEQYF.

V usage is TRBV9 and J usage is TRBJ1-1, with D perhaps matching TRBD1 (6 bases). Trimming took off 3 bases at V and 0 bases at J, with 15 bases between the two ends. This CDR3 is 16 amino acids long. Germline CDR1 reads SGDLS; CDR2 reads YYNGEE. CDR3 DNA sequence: TGTGCCAGCAGCGGATCGACAGGCCCCATGAACACTGAAGCTTTCTTT. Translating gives CASSGSTGPMNTEAFF.

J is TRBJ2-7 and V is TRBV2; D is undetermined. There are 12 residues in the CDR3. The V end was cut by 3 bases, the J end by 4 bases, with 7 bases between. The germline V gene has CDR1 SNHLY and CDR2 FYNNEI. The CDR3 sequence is CASSDSRYEQYF. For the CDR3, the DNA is TGTGCCAGCAGTGACTCCAGGTACGAGCAGTACTTC.

Here the CDR3 DNA reads TGTGCCAGCAGCTTGGATAGGACAGGGTATCCTTACGAGCAGTACTTC. It translates to CASSLDRTGYPYEQYF. The genes are TRBV5-6 and TRBJ2-7, with 8 bases fitting TRBD1. The ends lost 0 bases at V and 4 bases at J; junction bases unmatched: 9. The CDR3 extends over 16 amino acids. In germline, CDR1 is SGHDT, CDR2 YYEEEE.

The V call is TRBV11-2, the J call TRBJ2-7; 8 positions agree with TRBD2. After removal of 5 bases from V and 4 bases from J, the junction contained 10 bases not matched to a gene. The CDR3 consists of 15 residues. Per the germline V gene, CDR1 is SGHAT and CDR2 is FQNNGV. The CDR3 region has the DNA TGTGCCAGCAGCCCCGCAACGGGAGGGGAGTACGAGCAGTACTTC. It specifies CASSPATGGEYEQYF.

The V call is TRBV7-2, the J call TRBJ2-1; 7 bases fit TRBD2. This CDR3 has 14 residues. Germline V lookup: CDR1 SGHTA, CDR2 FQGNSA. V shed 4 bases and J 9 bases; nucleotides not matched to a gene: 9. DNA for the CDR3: TGTGCCAGCAGCTCCCTGGGACTACCCTCTGAGCAGTTCTTC. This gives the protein CASSSLGLPSEQFF.

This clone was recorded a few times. In DNA form, the CDR3 reads TGCGCCAGCAGTGAGTCGGGAGGGTCCCAGCCCCAGCATTTT. This sequence encodes CASSESGGSQPQHF. This chain connects TRBV10-2 to TRBJ1-5; no clear D. From germline, CDR1 is WSHSY and CDR2 SAAADI. V lost 0 bases to trimming and J lost 7 bases, with 10 bases between them. This CDR3 is 14 amino acids long.

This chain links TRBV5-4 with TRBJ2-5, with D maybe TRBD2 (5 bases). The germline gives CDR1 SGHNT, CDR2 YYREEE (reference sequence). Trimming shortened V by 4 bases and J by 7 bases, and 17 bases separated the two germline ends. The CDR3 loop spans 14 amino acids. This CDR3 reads CASSPTDSAGTQYF. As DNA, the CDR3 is TGTGCCAGCAGCCCCACGGACTCCGCGGGGACCCAGTACTTC.

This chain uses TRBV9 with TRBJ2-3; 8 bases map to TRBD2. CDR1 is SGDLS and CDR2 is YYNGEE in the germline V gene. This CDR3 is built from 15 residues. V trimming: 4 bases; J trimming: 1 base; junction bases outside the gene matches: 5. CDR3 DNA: TGTGCCAGCAGCCCAGCGGGAGAGGGCACAGATACGCAGTATTTT. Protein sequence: CASSPAGEGTDTQYF.

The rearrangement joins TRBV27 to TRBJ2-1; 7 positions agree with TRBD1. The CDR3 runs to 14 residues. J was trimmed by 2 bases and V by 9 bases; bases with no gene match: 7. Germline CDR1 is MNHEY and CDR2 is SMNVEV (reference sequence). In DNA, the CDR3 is TGTGCCAGTAACAGAGGGGGCGCCTACAATGAGCAGTTCTTC. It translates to CASNRGGAYNEQFF.